These 17 T cell receptor beta chains originate from one sample sequenced in a study of cytotoxic CD8 clonotypes in ibrutinib-treated CLL. Some clones are missing from TCRdb's copy, which holds only in-frame ones; the method was immunoSEQ multiplex PCR. The table includes 250,000 or so clones, 70% detected once. The sequencing here drew on PBMCs, taken after 24 months of ibrutinib treatment. These receptors were taken from a human donor with chronic lymphocytic leukemia.

Here the CDR3 reads CASTLDNERANTGELFF. The DNA for the CDR3 is TGCGCCAGCACCCTGGACAACGAGCGGGCGAACACCGGGGAGCTGTTTTTT. The chain uses TRBV5-1 and TRBJ2-2; a weak D match, TRBD2 (6 bases). From germline, CDR1 is SGHRS and CDR2 YFSETQ. The CDR3 length is 17 residues. With 6 bases removed from V and 0 bases from J, the gap between germline ends came to 18 bases.

This clone was picked up a small number of times. This chain connects TRBV7-9 to TRBJ2-1; no clear D gene. Per the germline V gene, CDR1 is SEHNR and CDR2 is FQNEAQ (reference sequence). The CDR3 consists of 15 residues. V was clipped by 1 base and J by 2 bases, with 9 bases between them. The CDR3 loop is CASSLGGHAYNEQFF. The CDR3 region has the DNA TGTGCCAGCAGCTTAGGTGGTCATGCCTACAATGAGCAGTTCTTC.

J is TRBJ2-7 and V is TRBV30; weak D call: TRBD1 (7 bases). The germline V and J ends were trimmed by 3 bases and 6 bases, with 21 bases remaining between them. The CDR3 contains 15 residues. Looked up from germline, CDR1 is GTSNPN and CDR2 is SVGIG (reference sequence). Here the CDR3 DNA reads TGTGCCTGGAGCAGCTTTGACAGGGACTTCTCCGAGCAGTACTTC. Amino acid sequence: CAWSSFDRDFSEQYF.

The chain combines TRBV7-2 with TRBJ2-1; D unclear. Germline-derived CDR1 and CDR2 are SGHTA and FQGNSA. Trimming pared 3 bases from V and 10 bases from J, leaving 10 bases between. This CDR3 has 12 residues. The DNA of the CDR3 is TGTGCCAGCAGCTTTGACCGCGGCGAGCAGTTCTTC. It is translated as CASSFDRGEQFF.

The chain is built from TRBV11-1 and TRBJ2-7, with a tentative D call TRBD2 (5 bases). The CDR3 runs 15 residues. Per the germline V gene, CDR1 is SGHAT and CDR2 is FQDESV (reference sequence). The V gene lost 2 bases and the J gene lost 0 bases, with 11 bases spanning the gap. The CDR3 region has the DNA TGTGCCAGCAGCTTACGGGATTGGCACTCCTACGAGCAGTACTTC. Translated: CASSLRDWHSYEQYF.

This clone was seen only a few times. This chain links TRBV19 with TRBJ2-7; 11 nucleotides match TRBD2. This CDR3 has 14 amino acids. The trim removed 3 bases at V and 6 bases at J, leaving 4 bases unmatched. Germline assignment: CDR1 LNHDA and CDR2 SQIVND (reference sequence). The CDR3 spells CASSIVAGGAEQYF. CDR3 bases: TGTGCCAGTAGTATTGTAGCGGGAGGGGCCGAGCAGTACTTC.

Regarding this clone: The same CDR3 arises from other DNA sequences in this sample as well. The chain recombines TRBV29-1 with TRBJ2-1; TRBD2 matches at 11 bases. CDR3 length equals 12 residues. CDR1 is SQVTM and CDR2 is ANQGSEA in the germline V gene. V lost 7 bases and J lost 7; bases outside the gene matches: 3. CDR3 sequence reads: CSARTSGNEQFF. CDR3 nucleotide sequence: TGCAGCGCCCGGACTAGCGGGAATGAGCAGTTCTTC.

This chain links TRBV7-9 with TRBJ2-1; 14 bases align to TRBD2. The J segment lost 7 bases and the V segment lost 3 bases, leaving 11 bases of the junction unmatched. The CDR3 covers 18 residues. Germline CDR1 SEHNR, CDR2 FQNEAQ (reference sequence). The CDR3 spells CASSLSGTSGRKRNEQFF. As DNA, the CDR3 is TGTGCCAGCAGCTTGTCCGGGACTAGCGGGAGAAAGAGGAATGAGCAGTTCTTC. Based on the CDR3 plus reference TRBV7-9 and TRBJ2-1, the full variable domain is DTGVSQNPRHKITKRGQNVTFRCDPISEHNRLYWYRQTLGQGPEFLTYFQNEAQLEKSRLLSDRFSAERPKGSFSTLEIQRTEQGDSAMYLCASSLSGTSGRKRNEQFFGPGTRLTVL.

The J gene is TRBJ2-7, the V gene TRBV4-3; D unresolved. The CDR3 spans 14 residues. The ends were cut back, 0 bases at V and 6 bases at J, with 12 bases in the middle. Germline V lookup: CDR1 LGHNA, CDR2 YSLEER. CDR3 coding DNA: TGCGCCAGCAGCCAAGATCCGAAGGGCCGCGAGCAGTACTTC. The encoded protein is CASSQDPKGREQYF.

The rearrangement uses TRBV27 and TRBJ2-7, with unresolved D. The CDR3 runs to 13 residues. V was cut by 4 bases and J by 0 bases, with 7 bases left in between. Germline-derived CDR1 and CDR2 are MNHEY and SMNVEV (reference sequence). CDR3 DNA: TGTGCCAGCAGTTCTTTGATCTCCTACGAGCAGTACTTC. Protein product: CASSSLISYEQYF.

This clone was seen more than once but under ten times. The V and J genes are TRBV11-2 and TRBJ2-1, with 11 bases identical to TRBD2. J gave up 7 bases and V 4 bases, and 3 bases lay outside the gene matches. The CDR3 is made up of 14 amino acids. The germline gives CDR1 SGHAT, CDR2 FQNNGV. The CDR3 DNA sequence: TGTGCCAGCAGCTCGACTAGCGGGACGAATGAGCAGTTCTTC. Its protein product is CASSSTSGTNEQFF. The complete variable domain, with remaining parts taken from reference TRBV11-2 and TRBJ2-1, reads EAGVAQSPRYKIIEKRQSVAFWCNPISGHATLYWYQQILGQGPKLLIQFQNNGVVDDSQLPKDRFSAERLKGVDSTLKIQPAKLEDSAVYLCASSSTSGTNEQFFGPGTRLTVL.

This clone was observed a few times. The chain has TRBV30 and TRBJ2-7; D gene ambiguous. Germline CDR1 and CDR2: GTSNPN and SVGIG (reference sequence). The CDR3 totals 13 residues. Trimming removed 0 bases from V and 4 bases from J, with 10 bases in between. The CDR3 DNA sequence: TGTGCCTGGAGTGTAGGAACCCCATACGAGCAGTACTTC. Translation: CAWSVGTPYEQYF.

The chain joins TRBV14 to TRBJ2-5, with TRBD2 matching 7 bases. J lost 7 bases, V lost 1 base, and 3 bases had no gene match. CDR3 length: 13 amino acids. Germline-derived CDR1 and CDR2 are SGHDN and FVKESK. Here the CDR3 reads CASSQGTRWTQYF. In DNA form, the CDR3 reads TGTGCCAGCAGCCAAGGGACTAGATGGACCCAGTACTTC.

This clone was recorded a few times. This chain joins TRBV7-9 and TRBJ1-1, with D perhaps matching TRBD1 (6 bases). Trimming removed 7 bases from V and 5 bases from J, with 23 bases in between. The V gene's germline CDR1 is SEHNR and CDR2 FQNEAQ (reference sequence). The CDR3 runs to 16 residues. CDR3 bases: TGTGCCAGCACCCCCGCGGTTGGGGGCGCGAGGACTGAAGCTTTCTTT. Encoded protein: CASTPAVGGARTEAFF.

The CDR3 coding sequence is TGCGCCAGCAGCTCCGGGACAGGGGGCAGGTGGCAAGAGACCCAGTACTTC. Translation gives CASSSGTGGRWQETQYF. The chain combines TRBV5-1 with TRBJ2-5; the match to TRBD1 covers 12 bases. CDR1 and CDR2 (germline): SGHRS, YFSETQ. CDR3 size: 17 residues. Germline trimming cut 3 bases from V and 2 bases from J; bases unmatched to any gene: 8.

The chain uses TRBV29-1 and TRBJ2-7, with TRBD2 matching 9 bases. From germline, CDR1 is SQVTM and CDR2 ANQGSEA. The CDR3 is made up of 13 amino acids. The junction had 5 bases not matched to a gene; V was cut back by 5 bases and J by 3 bases. CDR3 in amino acids: CSVLPSGIYEQYF. The CDR3 region has the DNA TGCAGCGTTCTGCCTAGCGGGATCTACGAGCAGTACTTC.

The chain recombines TRBV6-6 with TRBJ2-7, with TRBD2 identical over 7 bases. After removal of 9 bases from V and 4 bases from J, the junction contained 3 bases not matched to a gene. The CDR3 is 11 amino acids. Germline values: CDR1 MNHNY, CDR2 SVGAGI (reference sequence). CDR3 coding DNA: TGTGCCAGTCTAGCGGCATACGAGCAGTACTTC. This encodes CASLAAYEQYF.